Listed below are T cell receptor beta chains from one sample, sequenced in a study of blood T cell repertoires in COVID-19. The assay was immunoSEQ multiplex PCR, and TCRdb's table has in-frame clones only and misses some. The profile covers about 120,000 clones, with around 90% appearing a single time and 3.5% to 4.5% taken by the ten largest. The sequenced sample was peripheral blood. These receptors all stem from a woman aged 55-70 years with COVID-19, enrolled during active disease. The CDR3 runs from the conserved cysteine through the conserved F or W. A D gene is named only where the DNA matches it firmly. Not all rows give a size; the values are once, few, many and, for expanded clones, a class.

>TRBV7-2|TRBJ1-1|NA|NA
CASSRITRTEAFF
TGTGCCAGCAGCCGCATCACGCGCACTGAAGCTTTCTTT
>TRBV6-4|TRBJ1-5|TRBD1|NA
CASRFRTGDSNQPQHF
TGTGCCAGCAGGTTTAGGACAGGGGATAGCAATCAGCCCCAGCATTTT
>TRBV9|TRBJ2-2|TRBD2|NA
CASSPTSGADTGELFF
TGTGCCAGCAGCCCAACTAGCGGGGCAGACACCGGGGAGCTGTTTTTT
>TRBV9|TRBJ2-5|TRBD1|NA
CASSARYRQGSPETQYF
TGTGCCAGCAGCGCCCGATATCGACAGGGATCACCGGAGACCCAGTACTTC
>TRBV2|TRBJ2-7|TRBD2|NA
CASSRLGTTYEQYF
TGTGCCAGCAGTAGACTAGGGACTACCTACGAGCAGTACTTC
>TRBV10-3|TRBJ2-2|TRBD1|NA
CAISESGTGGEGTGELFF
TGTGCCATCAGTGAGTCCGGTACAGGGGGCGAGGGCACCGGGGAGCTGTTTTTT
>TRBV6-5|TRBJ2-5|NA|NA
CASSDNRGLQETQYF
TGTGCCAGCAGCGACAATCGTGGGCTCCAAGAGACCCAGTACTTC
>TRBV2|TRBJ1-5|NA|NA
CASSRPGNQPQHF
TGTGCCAGCAGTCGGCCAGGAAATCAGCCCCAGCATTTT
>TRBV3-1/TRBV3-2|TRBJ2-3|NA|NA
CASSPQPGHTQYF
TGTGCCAGCAGCCCCCAGCCAGGCCATACGCAGTATTTT
>TRBV2|TRBJ2-5|TRBD2|NA
CASSEAGGETQYF
TGTGCCAGCAGTGAAGCGGGGGGGGAGACCCAGTACTTC
>TRBV19|TRBJ2-7|TRBD2|NA
CASNPAGVIYEQYF
TGTGCCAGTAATCCGGCGGGGGTAATATACGAGCAGTACTTC
>TRBV5-1|TRBJ2-1|TRBD2|NA
CASSPGRAGSYNEQFF
TGCGCCAGCAGTCCCGGGAGGGCAGGGTCCTACAATGAGCAGTTCTTC
>TRBV6-5|TRBJ1-2|NA|NA
CASSYSSWAGYTF
TGTGCCAGCAGTTACTCGAGCTGGGCTGGCTACACCTTC
>TRBV19|TRBJ2-3|TRBD2|NA
CASRPGGTGTDTQYF
TGTGCCAGTAGGCCGGGGGGGACCGGAACAGATACGCAGTATTTT
>TRBV15|TRBJ2-3|TRBD2|NA
CATSTRGGRGTDTQYF
TGTGCCACCAGCACCCGGGGGGGCCGGGGCACAGATACGCAGTATTTT
>TRBV5-1|TRBJ1-2|TRBD1|NA
CASSLAGQGASGYTF
TGCGCCAGCAGCTTGGCTGGACAGGGAGCATCTGGCTACACCTTC
>TRBV7-2|TRBJ1-2|NA|NA
CASSPGLRGDYGYTF
TGTGCCAGCAGCCCCGGCCTCCGGGGGGACTATGGCTACACCTTC
>TRBV5-7|TRBJ1-6|NA|few
CASSLRRYVSYNSPLHF
TGTGCCAGCAGCTTGCGCAGGTACGTCTCCTATAATTCACCCCTCCACTTT
>TRBV6-4|TRBJ2-1|TRBD2|NA
CASSDSGGSPYNEQFF
TGTGCCAGCAGTGACTCGGGGGGGTCGCCCTACAATGAGCAGTTCTTC
>TRBV5-1|TRBJ2-7|NA|once
CASSFTGFSDEQYF
TGCGCCAGCAGCTTTACAGGATTCTCGGACGAGCAGTACTTC
>TRBV7-2|TRBJ1-1|NA|NA
CASREPGVGAFF
TGTGCCAGCAGGGAGCCAGGGGTCGGGGCTTTCTTT
>TRBV10-3|TRBJ1-2|TRBD1|many
CAISESTIIPGTETYGYTF
TGTGCCATCAGTGAGTCGACTATTATCCCCGGGACAGAAACCTATGGCTACACCTTC
>TRBV27|TRBJ2-7|NA|NA
CASSLVGDSYEQYF
TGTGCCAGCAGTTTAGTCGGGGACTCCTACGAGCAGTACTTC
>TRBV7-9|TRBJ1-2|NA|once
CASIRTSRDIYGYTF
TGTGCCAGCATTCGGACCTCACGGGACATCTATGGCTACACCTTC
>TRBV28|TRBJ2-7|TRBD1|NA
CASSPGDSSYEQYF
TGTGCCAGCAGTCCAGGGGACAGCTCCTACGAGCAGTACTTC
>TRBV11-2|TRBJ1-4|TRBD1|NA
CASSLTGATNEKLFF
TGTGCCAGCAGCTTAACAGGGGCAACTAATGAAAAACTGTTTTTT
>TRBV7-2|TRBJ1-1|TRBD1|NA
CASSLVGQESEAFF
TGTGCCAGCAGCTTAGTCGGACAGGAGTCTGAAGCTTTCTTT
>TRBV6-1|TRBJ1-1|NA|few
CASSEVRGTEAFF
TGTGCCAGCAGTGAAGTGAGGGGGACTGAAGCTTTCTTT
>TRBV10-1|TRBJ2-7|NA|NA
CASSEGSATRWRYEQYF
TGCGCCAGCAGTGAAGGTTCGGCGACAAGGTGGAGGTACGAGCAGTACTTC
>TRBV9|TRBJ1-1|NA|NA
CASSARQGLAEAFF
TGTGCCAGCAGCGCCCGACAAGGCCTCGCTGAAGCTTTCTTT
>TRBV6-5|TRBJ1-2|TRBD1|NA
CASSYLSQGVYGYTF
TGTGCCAGCAGTTACCTCTCGCAGGGGGTCTATGGCTACACCTTC
>TRBV12-5|TRBJ2-3|TRBD1|once
CASGGQGTTDTQYF
TGTGCTAGTGGTGGACAGGGGACCACAGATACGCAGTATTTT
>TRBV4-3|TRBJ2-7|TRBD1|NA
CASSWDREIHEQYF
TGCGCCAGCAGCTGGGACAGGGAGATACACGAGCAGTACTTC
>TRBV29-1|TRBJ2-7|TRBD1|NA
CSVEGSQGVLYEQYF
TGCAGCGTTGAAGGTTCACAGGGGGTGCTCTACGAGCAGTACTTC
>TRBV7-7|TRBJ2-5|TRBD2|NA
CASSPRPGGPSETQYF
TGTGCTAGCAGCCCCCGTCCGGGGGGGCCATCAGAGACCCAGTACTTC
>TRBV15|TRBJ2-2|NA|few
CATSRGGTGELFF
TGTGCCACCAGCAGAGGAGGCACCGGGGAGCTGTTTTTT
>TRBV5-1|TRBJ2-5|NA|NA
CASSSSQGEETQYF
TGCGCCAGCAGCTCTTCACAGGGCGAAGAGACCCAGTACTTC
>TRBV7-9|TRBJ1-1|NA|medium-sized
CASSPTQITEAFF
TGTGCCAGCAGCCCCACCCAGATCACTGAAGCTTTCTTT
>TRBV7-9|TRBJ1-1|NA|NA
CASSLFSGANTEAFF
TGTGCCAGCAGCTTATTTTCCGGAGCGAACACTGAAGCTTTCTTT
>TRBV29-1|TRBJ2-3|TRBD1|NA
CSVGQGATDTQYF
TGCAGCGTGGGACAGGGGGCAACAGATACGCAGTATTTT
>TRBV29-1|TRBJ1-2|TRBD1|NA
CSVDAGGFYGYTF
TGCAGCGTTGACGCAGGGGGCTTCTATGGCTACACCTTC
>TRBV5-4|TRBJ2-3|TRBD2|NA
CASSHRLAGGPDTQYF
TGTGCCAGCAGCCACCGACTAGCGGGGGGGCCAGATACGCAGTATTTT
>TRBV7-9|TRBJ1-2|TRBD1|few
CASSLGSLQGAHGYTF
TGTGCCAGCAGCTTAGGATCCCTACAGGGGGCTCATGGCTACACCTTC
>TRBV2|TRBJ1-4|NA|once
CASSNREANEKLFF
TGTGCCAGCAGTAACAGGGAAGCTAATGAAAAACTGTTTTTT
>TRBV7-2|TRBJ1-2|NA|NA
CASSFAPPRGGYGYTF
TGTGCCAGCAGCTTCGCACCTCCCCGGGGAGGCTATGGCTACACCTTC
>TRBV14|TRBJ1-2|NA|NA
CASSQGRPYRRNYGYTF
TGTGCCAGCAGCCAAGGTCGGCCCTACAGGCGTAACTATGGCTACACCTTC